These 21 T cell receptor beta chains share one sample of origin, sequenced in a study of cytomegalovirus exposure and HLA in healthy donors. PCR was performed using 60 Vbeta and 13 Jbeta primers. Assay: immunoSEQ multiplex PCR; the TCRdb copy retains only in-frame clones and omits some. The data show about 170,000 clones, 80% seen once. The specimen sequenced was PBMCs. These receptors all come from a woman between 45 and 60 years old in good health and CMV-seropositive.

This clone was recorded only once. This rearrangement joins TRBV6-1 to TRBJ1-5; 10 nucleotides match TRBD1. The V gene end was trimmed by 0 bases and the J gene end by 0 bases; junction bases not matched to a gene: 5. The CDR3 loop spans 18 amino acids. Germline CDR1 reads MNHNS; CDR2 reads SASEGT. The CDR3 protein is CASSEAPGTGVSNQPQHF. Written as DNA, the CDR3 is TGTGCCAGCAGTGAAGCGCCTGGGACAGGGGTTAGCAATCAGCCCCAGCATTTT.

The CDR3 sequence: CASSLNNPGLAGTGELFF. The CDR3 nucleotides read TGTGCCAGCAGCTTAAATAACCCCGGACTAGCGGGGACCGGGGAGCTGTTTTTT. The chain joins TRBV7-2 to TRBJ2-2, with 12 bases matching TRBD2. Germline V CDR1 and CDR2: SGHTA, FQGNSA. The CDR3 is made up of 18 amino acids. The V and J ends lost 2 bases and 5 bases, in that order; junction bases with no gene match: 9. The whole variable domain, remainder taken from reference TRBV7-2 and TRBJ2-2, is GAGVSQSPSNKVTEKGKDVELRCDPISGHTALYWYRQSLGQGLEFLIYFQGNSAPDKSGLPSDRFSAERTGGSVSTLTIQRTQQEDSAVYLCASSLNNPGLAGTGELFFGEGSRLTVL.

The J gene is TRBJ2-7, the V gene TRBV2; D is unresolved. There are 12 residues in the CDR3. V lost 6 bases and J 2 bases, leaving 8 bases between the germline ends. CDR1 SNHLY and CDR2 FYNNEI come from the germline V gene. The CDR3 loop is CASSIRTYEQYF. The DNA for the CDR3 is TGTGCCAGCAGCATCAGGACCTACGAGCAGTACTTC.

The genes are TRBV19 and TRBJ1-5; unclear D gene. Trimming left V 8 bases short and J 2 bases short, with 10 bases between. This CDR3 comprises 13 residues. Germline V lookup: CDR1 LNHDA, CDR2 SQIVND (reference sequence). The CDR3 coding sequence is TGTGCCAGTGCCTACTCCGGCAATCAGCCCCAGCATTTT. It is translated as CASAYSGNQPQHF.

The J gene is TRBJ2-5, the V gene TRBV9, with 11 bases fitting TRBD1. In germline, CDR1 is SGDLS, CDR2 YYNGEE. CDR3 size: 15 residues. V lost 3 bases to trimming and J lost 7 bases; unmatched junction nucleotides: 8. CDR3 coding DNA: TGTGCCAGCAGCGCATCCGGGACAGGGGGAAGGACCCAGTACTTC. It translates to CASSASGTGGRTQYF.

This rearrangement joins TRBV18 to TRBJ2-3; D unresolved. From germline, CDR1 is KGHSH and CDR2 LQKENI. Trimming left V 3 bases short and J 2 bases short, with 9 bases between. The CDR3 is made up of 14 amino acids. The CDR3 coding sequence is TGTGCCAGCTCACCCCCTAGTATCACAGATACGCAGTATTTT. It codes for CASSPPSITDTQYF.

The chain links TRBV6-5 to TRBJ1-2; 11 bases agree with TRBD1. This CDR3 spans 14 amino acids. V was pared by 6 bases and J by 3 bases, with 3 bases of the junction left unmatched. Germline V lookup: CDR1 MNHEY, CDR2 SVGAGI. The CDR3 nucleotides are TGTGCCAGCAGACTGGGACAGGGGGACTATGGCTACACCTTC. Its translation is CASRLGQGDYGYTF.

V and J are TRBV18 and TRBJ2-2; the D is unclear. From germline, CDR1 is KGHSH and CDR2 LQKENI. The CDR3 totals 13 residues. V lost 3 bases to trimming and J lost 6 bases, with 8 bases between them. The CDR3 here is CASSPSVAGELFF. CDR3 sequence (DNA): TGTGCCAGCTCACCCTCGGTAGCCGGGGAGCTGTTTTTT.

The CDR3 loop reads CAWSKLAKNIQYF. The CDR3 coding sequence is TGTGCCTGGAGTAAGCTAGCCAAAAACATTCAGTACTTC. This sequence joins TRBV30 and TRBJ2-4; D not resolved. The CDR3 has 13 amino acids. Between the trimmed V and J ends, which lost 2 bases and 0 bases, there was a span of 5 bases. CDR1 and CDR2 from the germline V gene are GTSNPN and SVGIG (reference sequence). Filled out from reference TRBV30 and TRBJ2-4, the complete variable domain reads SQTIHQWPATLVQPVGSPLSLECTVEGTSNPNLYWYRQAAGRGLQLLFYSVGIGQISSEVPQNLSASRPQDRQFILSSKKLLLSDSGFYLCAWSKLAKNIQYFGAGTRLSVL.

The chain is built from TRBV5-8 and TRBJ1-5; D is possibly TRBD1 (5 bases). Germline V CDR1 and CDR2: SGHTS, YDEGEE. Trimming cost V 3 bases and J 6 bases, with 10 bases left between them. This CDR3 is 13 amino acids long. The CDR3 nucleotides read TGTGCCAGCAGCTACGGGGACTTTCAGCCCCAGCATTTT. Its protein is CASSYGDFQPQHF.

This chain links TRBV13 with TRBJ2-3, with TRBD2 identical over 10 bases. The CDR3 spans 18 residues. CDR1 PRHDT and CDR2 FYEKMQ come from the germline V gene (reference sequence). V gave up 5 bases and J gave up 8 bases; unmatched junction bases: 19. The CDR3 here is CASSQFRTSGGAEGTQYF. The CDR3, as DNA: TGTGCCAGCAGCCAATTCAGGACCAGCGGGGGGGCGGAAGGTACGCAGTATTTT.

The chain recombines TRBV27 with TRBJ1-5; 8 nucleotides match TRBD1. The CDR3 totals 14 residues. Germline assignment: CDR1 MNHEY and CDR2 SMNVEV (reference sequence). Trimming cost V 6 bases and J 5 bases; bases outside gene matches: 6. This chain's CDR3 is CASSLNRGDQPQHF. CDR3 coding DNA: TGTGCCAGCAGCTTAAACAGGGGGGATCAGCCCCAGCATTTT.

The chain employs TRBV5-4 and TRBJ1-2; the match to TRBD1 covers 9 bases. Germline trimming cut 0 bases from V and 5 bases from J; bases unmatched to any gene: 8. The CDR3 has 16 residues. Germline V gene sequence: CDR1 SGHNT, CDR2 YYREEE (reference sequence). CDR3 DNA sequence: TGTGCCAGCAGCTTGGGCCGACAGGGGGGGAGGTATGGCTACACCTTC. Translating it yields CASSLGRQGGRYGYTF.

V and J are TRBV7-9 and TRBJ2-6, with a tentative D call TRBD1 (6 bases). Germline assignment: CDR1 SEHNR and CDR2 FQNEAQ (reference sequence). V lost 1 base to trimming and J lost 9 bases, with 13 bases between them. CDR3 length: 15 residues. The CDR3 coding sequence is TGTGCCAGCAGCTTAGAAGGGGGAGCCTACAACGTCCTGACTTTC. Translating it yields CASSLEGGAYNVLTF.

This clone was found once. The V call is TRBV28, the J call TRBJ1-4; D is undetermined. The V end was cut by 8 bases, the J end by 2 bases, with 6 bases between. CDR1 and CDR2 from the germline V gene are MDHEN and SYDVKM. This CDR3 spans 12 amino acids. CDR3 DNA: TGTGCCAGCCGAGTCACTAATGAAAAACTGTTTTTT. As protein: CASRVTNEKLFF.

The rearrangement links TRBV10-3 to TRBJ2-7, with D unresolved. Trimming stripped 5 bases from V and 5 bases from J, with 16 bases between. Germline V gives CDR1 ENHRY, CDR2 SYGVKD. The CDR3 consists of 14 residues. CDR3 DNA: TGTGCCATCAGTTCGGGTGTGATAATTCACGAGCAGTACTTC. This sequence encodes CAISSGVIIHEQYF.

This chain uses TRBV9 with TRBJ2-5, with TRBD1 matching 7 bases. The CDR3 runs 14 residues. Trimming cost V 3 bases and J 2 bases; bases outside gene matches: 4. Germline values: CDR1 SGDLS, CDR2 YYNGEE. CDR3 sequence (DNA): TGTGCCAGCAGCGCCGCGACAGGGCAAGAGACCCAGTACTTC. Translating it yields CASSAATGQETQYF.

The V call is TRBV2, the J call TRBJ2-7; 8 bases are shared with TRBD2. J gave up 4 bases and V 3 bases, and 8 bases lay outside the gene matches. The CDR3 runs 15 residues. The germline CDR1 and CDR2 sequences are SNHLY and FYNNEI. Here the CDR3 DNA reads TGTGCCAGCAGTGAGGGAGCGGGAGAGGGGTACGAGCAGTACTTC. This gives the protein CASSEGAGEGYEQYF.

The V call is TRBV5-1, the J call TRBJ1-1; D gene unclear. The germline gives CDR1 SGHRS, CDR2 YFSETQ. The CDR3 has 14 residues. Trimming cost V 4 bases and J 3 bases, with 13 bases left between them. In DNA, the CDR3 is TGCGCCAGCAGCCCACGACTCGCTGACACTGAAGCTTTCTTT. It is translated as CASSPRLADTEAFF.

This clone occurred a few times. The rearrangement joins TRBV7-9 to TRBJ2-3; D not resolved. V was shortened by 1 base and J by 2 bases, with 10 bases between the two germline ends. The germline gives CDR1 SEHNR, CDR2 FQNEAQ (reference sequence). There are 15 residues in the CDR3. CDR3 in DNA: TGTGCCAGCAGCTTAGATTGGGCCACCACAGATACGCAGTATTTT. Amino acids: CASSLDWATTDTQYF.

This clone was counted once. The chain combines TRBV5-1 with TRBJ1-4; the D is unclear. CDR1 is SGHRS, CDR2 YFSETQ, per germline. CDR3 length: 16 residues. Trimming stripped 4 bases from V and 0 bases from J, with 13 bases between. As DNA, the CDR3 is TGCGCCAGCAGCGGCCACTTCGGAGCAACTAATGAAAAACTGTTTTTT. Translating it yields CASSGHFGATNEKLFF.